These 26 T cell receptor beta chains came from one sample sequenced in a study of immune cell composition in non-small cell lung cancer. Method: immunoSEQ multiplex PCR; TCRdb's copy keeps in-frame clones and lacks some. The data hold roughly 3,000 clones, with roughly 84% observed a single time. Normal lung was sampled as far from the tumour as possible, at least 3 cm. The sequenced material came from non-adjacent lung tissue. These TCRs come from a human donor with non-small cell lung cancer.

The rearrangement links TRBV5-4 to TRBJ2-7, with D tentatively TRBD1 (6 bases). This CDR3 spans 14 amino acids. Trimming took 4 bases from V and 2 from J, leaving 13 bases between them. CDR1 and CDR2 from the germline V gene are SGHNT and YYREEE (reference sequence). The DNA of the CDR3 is TGTGCCAGCAGCGGAGACAGGTGGACCTACGAGCAGTACTTC. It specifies CASSGDRWTYEQYF.

DNA for the CDR3: TGTGCCAGCAGCCGGGACATCATAGACTACGAGCAGTACTTC. It translates to CASSRDIIDYEQYF. The chain employs TRBV7-8 and TRBJ2-7; weak D call: TRBD1 (6 bases). Germline values: CDR1 SGHVS, CDR2 FQNEAQ. CDR3 length: 14 residues. Trimming took off 5 bases at V and 3 bases at J, with 14 bases between the two ends.

DNA for the CDR3: TGCGCCAGCAGCCAAGCTCCACAAACTAGCGGGAGCGGCAATGAGCAGTTCTTC. Amino acid sequence: CASSQAPQTSGSGNEQFF. The J gene is TRBJ2-1, the V gene TRBV4-3, with 11 nucleotides matching TRBD2. V was clipped by 1 base and J by 6 bases; unmatched bases: 11. CDR3 length: 18 amino acids. The germline V gene encodes CDR1 LGHNA and CDR2 YSLEER.

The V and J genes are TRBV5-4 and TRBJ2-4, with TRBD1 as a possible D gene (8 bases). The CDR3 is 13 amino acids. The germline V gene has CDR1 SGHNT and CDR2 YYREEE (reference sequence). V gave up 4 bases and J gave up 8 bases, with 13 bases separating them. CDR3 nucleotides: TGTGCCAGCAGCCCACAGGGGGGGTACATTCAGTACTTC. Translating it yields CASSPQGGYIQYF.

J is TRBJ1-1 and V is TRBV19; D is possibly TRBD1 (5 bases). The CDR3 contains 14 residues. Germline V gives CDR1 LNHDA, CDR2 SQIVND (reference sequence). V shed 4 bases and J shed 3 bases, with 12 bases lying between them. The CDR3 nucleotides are TGTGCCAGTAGTAAATGGGCGGGGGACACTGAAGCTTTCTTT. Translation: CASSKWAGDTEAFF.

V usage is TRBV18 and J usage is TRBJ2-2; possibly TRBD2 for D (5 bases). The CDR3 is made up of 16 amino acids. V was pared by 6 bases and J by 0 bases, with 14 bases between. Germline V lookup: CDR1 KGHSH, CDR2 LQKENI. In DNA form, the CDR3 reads TGTGCCAGCTCGGCTACTAGGCTCTCGAACACCGGGGAGCTGTTTTTT. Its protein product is CASSATRLSNTGELFF.

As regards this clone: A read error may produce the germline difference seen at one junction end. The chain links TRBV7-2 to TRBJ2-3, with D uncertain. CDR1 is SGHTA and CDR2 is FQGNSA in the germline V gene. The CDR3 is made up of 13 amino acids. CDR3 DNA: TGTGCCAGCAGCTTAGATCTCCGAGTCCGTCGCTTTTTT. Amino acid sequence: CASSLDLRVRRFF.

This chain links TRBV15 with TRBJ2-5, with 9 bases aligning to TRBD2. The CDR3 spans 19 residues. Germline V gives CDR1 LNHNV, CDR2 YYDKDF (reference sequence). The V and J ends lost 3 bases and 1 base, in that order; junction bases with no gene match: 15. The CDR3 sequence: CATSSGGTSIGGSQETQYF. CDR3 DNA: TGTGCCACCAGCAGTGGCGGGACTAGCATAGGGGGGTCCCAAGAGACCCAGTACTTC. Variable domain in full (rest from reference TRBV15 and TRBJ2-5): DAMVIQNPRYQVTQFGKPVTLSCSQTLNHNVMYWYQQKSSQAPKLLFHYYDKDFNNEADTPDNFQSRRPNTSFCFLDIRSPGLGDTAMYLCATSSGGTSIGGSQETQYFGPGTRLLVL.

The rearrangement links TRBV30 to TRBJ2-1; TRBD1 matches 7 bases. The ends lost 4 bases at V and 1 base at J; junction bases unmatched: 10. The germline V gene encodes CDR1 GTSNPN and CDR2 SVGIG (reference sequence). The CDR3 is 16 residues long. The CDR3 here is CAWTFRQGSSYNEQFF. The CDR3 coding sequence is TGTGCCTGGACTTTCAGACAGGGAAGTTCCTACAATGAGCAGTTCTTC.

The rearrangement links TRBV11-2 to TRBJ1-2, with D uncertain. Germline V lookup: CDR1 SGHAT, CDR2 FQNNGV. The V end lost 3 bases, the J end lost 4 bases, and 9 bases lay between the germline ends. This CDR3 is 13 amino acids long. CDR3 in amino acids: CASSFAAGYGYTF. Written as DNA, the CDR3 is TGTGCCAGCAGCTTTGCGGCGGGCTATGGCTACACCTTC.

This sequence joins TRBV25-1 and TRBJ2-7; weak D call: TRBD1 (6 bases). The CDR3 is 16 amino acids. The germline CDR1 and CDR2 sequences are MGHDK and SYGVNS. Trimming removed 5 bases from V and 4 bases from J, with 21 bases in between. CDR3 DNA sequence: TGTGCCAGCAGTCCCTCCCCCTGGAGACAGGCGTACGAGCAGTACTTC. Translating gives CASSPSPWRQAYEQYF.

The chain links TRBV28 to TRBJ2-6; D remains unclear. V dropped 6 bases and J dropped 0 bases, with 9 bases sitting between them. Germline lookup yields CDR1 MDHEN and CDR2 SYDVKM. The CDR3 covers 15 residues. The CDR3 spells CASSRGTSGANVLTF. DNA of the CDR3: TGTGCCAGCAGCCGCGGAACCTCTGGGGCCAACGTCCTGACTTTC.

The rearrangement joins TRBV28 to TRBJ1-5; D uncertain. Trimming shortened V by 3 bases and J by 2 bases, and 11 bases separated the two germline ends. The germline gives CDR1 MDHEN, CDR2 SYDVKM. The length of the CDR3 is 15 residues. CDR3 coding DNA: TGTGCCAGCAGTTTCGAGGGAGGCGGCAATCAGCCCCAGCATTTT. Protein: CASSFEGGGNQPQHF.

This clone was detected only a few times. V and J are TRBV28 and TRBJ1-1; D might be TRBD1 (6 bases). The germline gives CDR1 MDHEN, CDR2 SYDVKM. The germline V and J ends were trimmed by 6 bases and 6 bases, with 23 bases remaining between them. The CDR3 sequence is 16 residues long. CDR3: CASSVGGGGYGPEAFF. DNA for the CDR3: TGTGCCAGCAGCGTGGGGGGCGGGGGATATGGACCTGAAGCTTTCTTT.

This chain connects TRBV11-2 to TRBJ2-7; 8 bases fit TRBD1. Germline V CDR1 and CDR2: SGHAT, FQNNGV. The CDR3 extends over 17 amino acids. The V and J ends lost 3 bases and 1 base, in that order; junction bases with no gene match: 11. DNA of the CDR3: TGTGCCAGCAGCTTGGGAAGGGGACAGGACATGTCCTACGAGCAGTACTTC. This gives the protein CASSLGRGQDMSYEQYF.

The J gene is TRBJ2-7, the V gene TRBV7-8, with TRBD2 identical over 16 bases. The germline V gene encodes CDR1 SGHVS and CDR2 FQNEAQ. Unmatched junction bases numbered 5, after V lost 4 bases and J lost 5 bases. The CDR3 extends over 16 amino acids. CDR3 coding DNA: TGTGCCAGCAGCTCGGGACTAGCGGGAGGGTTAAACGAGCAGTACTTC. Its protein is CASSSGLAGGLNEQYF. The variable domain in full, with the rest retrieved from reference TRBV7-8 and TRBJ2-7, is GAGVSQSPRYKVAKRGQDVALRCDPISGHVSLFWYQQALGQGPEFLTYFQNEAQLDKSGLPSDRFFAERPEGSVSTLKIQRTQQEDSAVYLCASSSGLAGGLNEQYFGPGTRLTVT.

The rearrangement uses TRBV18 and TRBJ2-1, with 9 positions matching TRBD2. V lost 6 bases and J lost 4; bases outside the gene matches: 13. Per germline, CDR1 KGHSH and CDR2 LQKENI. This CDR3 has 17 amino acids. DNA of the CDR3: TGTGCCAGCTCGTGGGGCATTAGCGGGAGAGCTTACAATGAGCAGTTCTTC. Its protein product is CASSWGISGRAYNEQFF.

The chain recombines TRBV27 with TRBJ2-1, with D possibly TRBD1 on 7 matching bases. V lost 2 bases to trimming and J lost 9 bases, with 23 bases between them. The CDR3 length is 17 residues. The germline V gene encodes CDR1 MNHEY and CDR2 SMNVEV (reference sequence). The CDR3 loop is CASSLSKGASGWGEQFF. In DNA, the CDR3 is TGTGCCAGCAGTTTAAGTAAGGGGGCGAGCGGGTGGGGTGAGCAGTTCTTC.

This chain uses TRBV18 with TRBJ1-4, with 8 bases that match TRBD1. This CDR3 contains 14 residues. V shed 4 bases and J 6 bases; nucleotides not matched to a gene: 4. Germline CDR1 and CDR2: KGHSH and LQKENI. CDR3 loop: CASSLMTGDEKLFF. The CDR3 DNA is TGTGCCAGCTCACTCATGACAGGGGATGAAAAACTGTTTTTT.

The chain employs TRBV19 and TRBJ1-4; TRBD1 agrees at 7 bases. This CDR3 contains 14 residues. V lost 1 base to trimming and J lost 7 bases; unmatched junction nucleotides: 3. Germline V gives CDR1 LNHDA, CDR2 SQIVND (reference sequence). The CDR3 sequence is CASSIGTGPEKLFF. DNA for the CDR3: TGTGCCAGTAGTATAGGGACAGGTCCTGAAAAACTGTTTTTT.

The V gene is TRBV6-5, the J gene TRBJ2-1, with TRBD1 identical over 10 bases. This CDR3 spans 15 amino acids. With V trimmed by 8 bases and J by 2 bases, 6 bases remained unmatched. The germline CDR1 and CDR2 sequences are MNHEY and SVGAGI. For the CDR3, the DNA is TGTGCCAGCCAGGGACAGGGGATCCCCTACAATGAGCAGTTCTTC. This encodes CASQGQGIPYNEQFF.

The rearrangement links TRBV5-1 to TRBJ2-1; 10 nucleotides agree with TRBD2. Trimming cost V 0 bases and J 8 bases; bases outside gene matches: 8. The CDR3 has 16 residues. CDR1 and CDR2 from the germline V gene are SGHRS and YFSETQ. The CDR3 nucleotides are TGCGCCAGCAGCTTGGCAGCGGGAGGGCAGAGCTATGAGCAGTTCTTC. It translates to CASSLAAGGQSYEQFF.

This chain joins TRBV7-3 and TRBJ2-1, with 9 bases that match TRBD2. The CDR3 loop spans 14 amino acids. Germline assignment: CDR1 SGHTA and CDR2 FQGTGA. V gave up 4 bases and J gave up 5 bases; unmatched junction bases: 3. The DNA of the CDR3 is TGTGCCAGCAGCTCGGGACTAGCAAACAATGAGCAGTTCTTC. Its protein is CASSSGLANNEQFF.

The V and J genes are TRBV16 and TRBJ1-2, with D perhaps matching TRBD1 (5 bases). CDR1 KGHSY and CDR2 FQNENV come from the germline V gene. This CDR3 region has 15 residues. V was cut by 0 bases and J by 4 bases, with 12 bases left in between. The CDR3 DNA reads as TGTGCCAGCAGCCAATCCCAGGGTCAGGCCTATGGCTACACCTTC. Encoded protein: CASSQSQGQAYGYTF.

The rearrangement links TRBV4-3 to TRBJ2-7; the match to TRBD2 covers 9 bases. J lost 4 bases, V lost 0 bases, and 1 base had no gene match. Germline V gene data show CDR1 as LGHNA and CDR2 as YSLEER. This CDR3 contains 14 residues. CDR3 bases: TGCGCCAGCAGCCAAGAGGCGGGAGGGTACGAGCAGTACTTC. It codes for CASSQEAGGYEQYF.

Written as DNA, the CDR3 is TGTGCCAGCTCACCCAGGACAGGGAGTTCCTACGAGCAGTACTTC. Translated: CASSPRTGSSYEQYF. The chain combines TRBV18 with TRBJ2-7; 8 nucleotides align to TRBD1. V trimming: 3 bases; J trimming: 1 base; junction bases outside the gene matches: 5. The V gene's germline CDR1 is KGHSH and CDR2 LQKENI. This CDR3 region has 15 residues.